This T cell receptor beta chain was obtained from a study of blood T cell repertoires in COVID-19. Study-level background: Recovery among Cohort 3 donors was established by two negative PCRs, clearance, or symptom resolution. T cells, B-cell-depleted T cells, or PBMCs provided the cDNA or gDNA that served as material.

Unmatched junction bases numbered 6, after V lost 0 bases and J lost 7 bases. CDR3 length: 15 residues. Germline CDR1 reads SGHAT; CDR2 reads FQNNGV. In the original workflow: Researchers report that nucleated cell counts were estimated from reference gene primer amplification. Assay used: immunoSEQ multiplex PCR; TCRdb lists only in-frame clones, some missing. V and J calls and clone size are those listed in that table; D and trimming were worked out from the DNA. The table records about 170,000 clones, around 80% of them present only once. The age range of participants was 18 to 89 years, with residence in some 25 US areas.

The rearrangement uses TRBV11-2 and TRBJ2-1; 7 bases match TRBD2. Sequenced material: PBMCs or T cells enriched from blood (not recorded which). This clonotype was obtained from a woman aged 70-85 years in a cohort exposed to, infected with or recovered from COVID-19 (not recorded which). The CDR3, as DNA: TGTGCCAGCAGCTTAGAGGGCGGGAGTTGGAATGAGCAGTTCTTC. This codes for CASSLEGGSWNEQFF.